Listed below are T cell receptor beta chains from one sample, sequenced in a study of blood T cell repertoires in COVID-19. The data were produced by immunoSEQ multiplex PCR, yet TCRdb's version contains in-frame clones alone and is incomplete. The data show about 46,000 clones, 80% to 90% seen once. Material for sequencing was peripheral blood. These receptors all stem from a human donor in a cohort sampled during active COVID-19. The donor label of this sample is uncertain. The CDR3 runs from the conserved cysteine through the conserved F or W. Fields, in order: D gene, clone size, V gene, J gene, CDR3 DNA, CDR3 protein. D genes are given only for firm matches. The size of a clone is reported for some rows only, either as once, few or many, or as a class for expanded clones.

TRBD2	NA	TRBV6-5	TRBJ2-3	TGTGCCAGCAGCCGCTTGGGGGGAGGGACAGATACGCAGTATTTT	CASSRLGGGTDTQYF
TRBD2	NA	TRBV2	TRBJ2-5	TGTGCCAGCAGTGAACCCTCTGGAGCGGGGAGGGAGACCCAGTACTTC	CASSEPSGAGRETQYF
NA	NA	TRBV5-1	TRBJ2-7	TGCGCCAGCAGCAGTCAGGGCAGCAACGAGCAGTACTTC	CASSSQGSNEQYF
NA	NA	TRBV6-2/TRBV6-3	TRBJ1-2	TGTGCCAGCAGTTTGGTCTCCTCGCCCAGGGGCTACACCTTC	CASSLVSSPRGYTF
TRBD1	NA	TRBV4-1	TRBJ1-1	TGCGCCAGCAGCCTTAGGGACAGGGAGAACACTGAAGCTTTCTTT	CASSLRDRENTEAFF
NA	NA	TRBV6-5	TRBJ1-1	TGTGCCAGCAGTCCCCCCCCGCAGACTCGCGGTGAAGCTTTCTTT	CASSPPPQTRGEAFF
TRBD2	NA	TRBV18	TRBJ2-1	TGTGCCAGCTCACCCCTTAGCGGGGGGGCACCCTACAATGAGCAGTTCTTC	CASSPLSGGAPYNEQFF
NA	few	TRBV11-2	TRBJ1-2	TGTGCCAGCAGCTTAGACAGGGCTAACTATGGCTACACCTTC	CASSLDRANYGYTF
TRBD1	once	TRBV20-1	TRBJ2-7	TGCAGTGCTCACAGGGGGCTCGAGCAGTACTTC	CSAHRGLEQYF
NA	NA	TRBV18	TRBJ2-7	TGTGCCAGCTCCCGAACAGAGCACCACGAGCAGTACTTC	CASSRTEHHEQYF
NA	few	TRBV7-9	TRBJ2-7	TGTGCCAGCAGCGTGGACAGTTCCTACGAGCAGTACTTC	CASSVDSSYEQYF
TRBD1	NA	TRBV7-2	TRBJ1-2	TGTGCCAGCAGCTTAGCTCACAGGGGGCGCTCTAACTATGGCTACACCTTC	CASSLAHRGRSNYGYTF
TRBD1	NA	TRBV9	TRBJ2-2	TGTGCCAGCAGCGGCGGACAGGACAACACCGGGGAGCTGTTTTTT	CASSGGQDNTGELFF
TRBD1	NA	TRBV19	TRBJ2-2	TGTGCCAAACCGGGACAGGGGAACACCGGGGAGCTGTTTTTT	CAKPGQGNTGELFF
NA	NA	TRBV29-1	TRBJ2-5	TGCAGCGTCGATACGGGACTCCTTCCGGGCGAGACCCAGTACTTC	CSVDTGLLPGETQYF
TRBD1	NA	TRBV5-1	TRBJ2-7	TGCGCCAGCAGCTTGGTTTGGACAGGGGATTCCTACGAGCAGTACTTC	CASSLVWTGDSYEQYF
NA	few	TRBV4-1	TRBJ2-1	TGCGCCGTTTCAGGGATCCCCTACAATGAGCAGTTCTTC	CAVSGIPYNEQFF
TRBD1	NA	TRBV5-6	TRBJ1-4	TGTGCCAGCAGCTCGACAGGGCCGGCTAATGAAAAACTGTTTTTT	CASSSTGPANEKLFF
TRBD1	NA	TRBV7-2	TRBJ2-5	TGTGCCAGCAGCCCAGGGACAGCGGAGACCCAGTACTTC	CASSPGTAETQYF
NA	NA	TRBV7-3	TRBJ2-5	TGTGCCAGCAGCGTCTCGGGACTTTCTATAGAGACCCAGTACTTC	CASSVSGLSIETQYF
NA	NA	TRBV18	TRBJ2-3	TGTGCCAGCTCACCATCTCTAAGTAGCACAGATACGCAGTATTTT	CASSPSLSSTDTQYF
NA	NA	TRBV2	TRBJ2-7	TGTGCCAGCAAGACTGAACACAACTACGAGCAGTACTTC	CASKTEHNYEQYF
NA	NA	TRBV6-5	TRBJ2-1	TGTGCCAGCAGTTACCGGGGCTCCTACAATGAGCAGTTCTTC	CASSYRGSYNEQFF
NA	NA	TRBV12-3/TRBV12-4	TRBJ2-4	TGTGCCAGCAGATCTGGGGCAGACATTCAGTACTTC	CASRSGADIQYF
NA	NA	TRBV7-3	TRBJ2-3	TGTGCCAGCAGTCTCATGGGGGCCTCAGATACGCAGTATTTT	CASSLMGASDTQYF
NA	NA	TRBV29-1	TRBJ1-4	TGCAGCGTTAGCCTCGGGACTAATGAAAAACTGTTTTTT	CSVSLGTNEKLFF
TRBD1	NA	TRBV19	TRBJ1-1	TGTGCCAGTAGGACAGGGGTCACTGAAGCTTTCTTT	CASRTGVTEAFF
NA	NA	TRBV6-5	TRBJ1-2	TGTGCCAGCAGTTACCAACAGGGAAACTATGGCTACACCTTC	CASSYQQGNYGYTF
TRBD1	NA	TRBV27	TRBJ1-2	TGTGCCAGCTCTCTTCGGGAGGGGGCGTGGGGCTACACCTTC	CASSLREGAWGYTF
TRBD1	NA	TRBV2	TRBJ1-6	TGTGCCAGCAGTGAGAGGACAGGGGAGATCTCACCCCTCCACTTT	CASSERTGEISPLHF
NA	few	TRBV4-1	TRBJ2-7	TGCGCCAGCAGCCAAGATGATAGACAGGGAGGAGAGCAGTACTTC	CASSQDDRQGGEQYF
TRBD2	NA	TRBV7-9	TRBJ2-3	TGTGCCAGCAGCCGGACTAGCGGAAGCACAGATACGCAGTATTTT	CASSRTSGSTDTQYF
NA	NA	TRBV11-2	TRBJ1-1	TGTGCCAGCAGCTTAGATCCAGGGGCGGTTACTGAAGCTTTCTTT	CASSLDPGAVTEAFF
TRBD2	NA	TRBV4-3	TRBJ2-7	TGCGCCAGCAGCCAAGTCGGGACTAGCGGGGGCTACGAGCAGTACTTC	CASSQVGTSGGYEQYF
NA	NA	TRBV6-1	TRBJ1-1	TGTGCCAGCAGTGAACAGTCGCGGGGCTTGAACACTGAAGCTTTCTTT	CASSEQSRGLNTEAFF
TRBD1	NA	TRBV7-9	TRBJ2-6	TGTGCCAGCAGCTTGGCGGACAGGTCTGGGGCCAACGTCCTGACTTTC	CASSLADRSGANVLTF
TRBD2	NA	TRBV9	TRBJ2-5	TGTGCCAGCAGCGTCGGACTAGCGAGGGAGACCCAGTACTTC	CASSVGLARETQYF
TRBD1	NA	TRBV29-1	TRBJ2-1	TGCAGCGTTGAAGAGGACAGGGTCCAAATAGGTGAGCAGTTCTTC	CSVEEDRVQIGEQFF
NA	NA	TRBV9	TRBJ2-4	TGTGCCAGCAGTCGTAACGGGGATGTGAGTGGAGGAGGCCCCAAAAACATTCAGTACTTC	CASSRNGDVSGGGPKNIQYF
NA	NA	TRBV7-2	TRBJ2-1	TGTGCCAGCAGCCTCGGCAGGGCCTCCTACAATGAGCAGTTCTTC	CASSLGRASYNEQFF
NA	NA	TRBV27	TRBJ2-3	TGTGCCAGCACACTAGCTGGCACAGATACGCAGTATTTT	CASTLAGTDTQYF
TRBD1	NA	TRBV28	TRBJ2-1	TGTGCCAGCACCGAACAGGGGCCCTACAATGAGCAGTTCTTC	CASTEQGPYNEQFF
NA	NA	TRBV2	TRBJ1-4	TGTGCCAGCAGTGAAGCGCGGGCGGGTGGGAAACTGTTTTTT	CASSEARAGGKLFF
NA	few	TRBV4-2	TRBJ1-3	TGTGCCAGCAGAGGACTAAGGAGCTCTGGAAACACCATATATTTT	CASRGLRSSGNTIYF
NA	NA	TRBV3-1/TRBV3-2	TRBJ2-2	TGTGCCAGCAGATTGGACAGCCCCGGGGAGCTGTTTTTT	CASRLDSPGELFF
NA	NA	TRBV7-6	TRBJ1-3	TGTGCCAGCAGCTTTGCGGGGTCCTCTGGAAACACCATATATTTT	CASSFAGSSGNTIYF
TRBD1	few	TRBV28	TRBJ1-4	TGTGCCAGCAGATCAGGACAGGGGGCATATGAAAAACTGTTTTTT	CASRSGQGAYEKLFF
NA	once	TRBV9	TRBJ1-2	TGTGCCAGCAGCGTAGTACACGATCATGGCTACACCTTC	CASSVVHDHGYTF
TRBD1	NA	TRBV19	TRBJ2-5	TGTGCCAGTAGCCGGGCCGGGACAGGAAAAGAGACCCAGTACTTC	CASSRAGTGKETQYF
TRBD2	once	TRBV7-8	TRBJ2-1	TGTGCCAGCAGCTCGGCCCTAGCGGGGGGGCATGAGCAGTTCTTC	CASSSALAGGHEQFF
TRBD2	few	TRBV9	TRBJ2-5	TGTGCCAGCAGCGGTAGCGGGGGAGGGCAAGAGACCCAGTACTTC	CASSGSGGGQETQYF
NA	NA	TRBV9	TRBJ2-2	TGTGCCAGCAGCGTAGGTTCACTCCCGAACACCGGGGAGCTGTTTTTT	CASSVGSLPNTGELFF
TRBD1	once	TRBV7-9	TRBJ1-1	TGTGCCAGCAGCCTACAAACACAGGGGCATGGTGTTGCTTTCTTT	CASSLQTQGHGVAFF
NA	NA	TRBV18	TRBJ2-7	TGTGCCAGCTCACCATCCGTAACCTACGAGCAGTACTTC	CASSPSVTYEQYF
NA	once	TRBV19	TRBJ1-6	TGTGCCAGTAGAACCGACAGGACTAATTCACCCCTCCACTTT	CASRTDRTNSPLHF
TRBD2	NA	TRBV19	TRBJ2-2	TGTGCCAGTTCAAACGGCGGGGGGGCCGCGGCCGGGGAGCTGTTTTTT	CASSNGGGAAAGELFF
NA	NA	TRBV7-3	TRBJ2-5	TGTGCCAGCAGCTTAGGGGGCGGGGAGACCCAGTACTTC	CASSLGGGETQYF
TRBD1	NA	TRBV27	TRBJ2-7	TGTGCCAGCAGTCTAGGACAGGGGGCATCCTACGAGCAGTACTTC	CASSLGQGASYEQYF
TRBD2	NA	TRBV10-3	TRBJ2-2	TGTGCCATCAGTAACTTACGGACTAGCGGGGGCACCGGGGAGCTGTTTTTT	CAISNLRTSGGTGELFF
NA	NA	TRBV3-1/TRBV3-2	TRBJ2-7	TGTGCCAGCAGCCAAGCAGGGGCGGGCGAATACTACGAGCAGTACTTC	CASSQAGAGEYYEQYF